This T cell receptor beta chain was documented in a study of T cell responses to AZD1222 COVID-19 vaccine. The ends were cut back, 6 bases at V and 5 bases at J, with 7 bases in the middle. The germline V gene encodes CDR1 MNHEY and CDR2 SVGAGI. The length of the CDR3 is 11 residues. Only in-frame clones appear in the TCRdb table, and some are missing; sequencing was by immunoSEQ multiplex PCR. Among tens of thousands of clones listed, 88% were seen once. Sample: peripheral blood, taken 28 days after the second AZD1222 dose. J is TRBJ2-5 and V is TRBV6-5; D remains unclear. This sequence was found in an adult who received the AZD1222 COVID-19 vaccine. CDR3 residues: CASRDRETQYF. For the CDR3, the DNA is TGTGCCAGCAGAGATCGGGAGACCCAGTACTTC.